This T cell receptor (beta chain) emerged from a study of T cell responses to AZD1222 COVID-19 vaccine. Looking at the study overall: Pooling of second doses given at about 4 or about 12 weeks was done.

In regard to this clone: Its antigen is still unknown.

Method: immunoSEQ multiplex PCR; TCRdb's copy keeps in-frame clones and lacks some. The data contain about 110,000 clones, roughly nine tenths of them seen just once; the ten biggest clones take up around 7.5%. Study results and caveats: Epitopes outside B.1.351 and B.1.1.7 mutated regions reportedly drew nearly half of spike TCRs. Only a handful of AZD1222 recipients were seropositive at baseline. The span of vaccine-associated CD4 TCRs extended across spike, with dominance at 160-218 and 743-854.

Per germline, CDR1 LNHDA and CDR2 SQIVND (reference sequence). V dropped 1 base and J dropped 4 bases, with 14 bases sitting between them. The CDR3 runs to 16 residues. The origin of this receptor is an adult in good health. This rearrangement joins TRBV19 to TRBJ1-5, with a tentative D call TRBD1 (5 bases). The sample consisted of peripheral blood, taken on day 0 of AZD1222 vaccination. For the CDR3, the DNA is TGTGCCAGTAGTATAGGCAATCAGGGATCTAATCAGCCCCAGCATTTT. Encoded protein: CASSIGNQGSNQPQHF.